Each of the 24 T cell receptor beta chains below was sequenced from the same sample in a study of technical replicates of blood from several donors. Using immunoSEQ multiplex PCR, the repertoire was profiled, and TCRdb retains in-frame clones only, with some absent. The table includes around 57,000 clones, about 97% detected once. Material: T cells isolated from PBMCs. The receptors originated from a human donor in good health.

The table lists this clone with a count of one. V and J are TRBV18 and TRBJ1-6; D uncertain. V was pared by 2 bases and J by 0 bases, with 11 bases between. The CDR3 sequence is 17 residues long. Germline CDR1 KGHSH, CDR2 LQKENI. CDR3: CASSPNLLSSYNSPLHF. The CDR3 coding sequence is TGTGCCAGCTCACCAAACCTATTGAGCTCCTATAATTCACCCCTCCACTTT.

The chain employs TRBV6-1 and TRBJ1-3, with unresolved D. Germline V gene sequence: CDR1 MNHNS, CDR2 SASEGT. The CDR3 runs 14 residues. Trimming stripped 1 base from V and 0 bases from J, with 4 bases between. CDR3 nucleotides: TGTGCCAGCAGTGAAGTATACTCTGGAAACACCATATATTTT. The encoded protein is CASSEVYSGNTIYF.

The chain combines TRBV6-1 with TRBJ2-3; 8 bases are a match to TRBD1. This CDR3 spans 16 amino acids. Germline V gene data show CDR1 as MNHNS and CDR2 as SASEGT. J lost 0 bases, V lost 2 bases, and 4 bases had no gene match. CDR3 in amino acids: CASSEWNRGSTDTQYF. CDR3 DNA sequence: TGTGCCAGCAGTGAATGGAACAGGGGGAGCACAGATACGCAGTATTTT.

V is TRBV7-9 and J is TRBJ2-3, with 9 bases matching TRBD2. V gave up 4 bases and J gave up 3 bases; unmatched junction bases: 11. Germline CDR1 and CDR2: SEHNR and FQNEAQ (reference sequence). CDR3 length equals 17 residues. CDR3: CASSSRVAGARTDTQYF. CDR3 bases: TGTGCCAGCAGCTCCCGGGTAGCGGGAGCGCGGACAGATACGCAGTATTTT.

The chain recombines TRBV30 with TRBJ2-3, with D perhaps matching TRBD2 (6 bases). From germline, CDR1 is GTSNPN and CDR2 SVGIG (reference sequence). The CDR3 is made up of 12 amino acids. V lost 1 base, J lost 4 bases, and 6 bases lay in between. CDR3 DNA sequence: TGTGCCTGGAGTGGGGGGGCAGATACGCAGTATTTT. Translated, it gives CAWSGGADTQYF.

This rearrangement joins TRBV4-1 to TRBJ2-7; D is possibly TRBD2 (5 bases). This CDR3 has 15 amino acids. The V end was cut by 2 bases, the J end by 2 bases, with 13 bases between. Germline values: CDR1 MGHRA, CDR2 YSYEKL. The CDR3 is CASSQREGGAYEQYF. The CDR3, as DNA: TGCGCCAGCAGCCAAAGAGAGGGCGGAGCCTACGAGCAGTACTTC.

The CDR3 DNA reads TGTGCCAGCAGTTTTATCAGGGAGGGCGATACGCAGTATTTT. It translates to CASSFIREGDTQYF. The chain joins TRBV28 to TRBJ2-3; 7 bases are shared with TRBD2. The ends lost 3 bases at V and 6 bases at J; junction bases unmatched: 6. The CDR3 length is 14 residues. Germline V CDR1 and CDR2: MDHEN, SYDVKM.

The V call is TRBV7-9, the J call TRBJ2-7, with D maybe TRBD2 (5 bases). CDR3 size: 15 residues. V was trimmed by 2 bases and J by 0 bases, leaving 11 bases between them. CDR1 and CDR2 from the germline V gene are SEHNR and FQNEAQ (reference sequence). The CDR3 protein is CASSLTGGYSYEQYF. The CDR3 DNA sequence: TGTGCCAGCAGCTTAACGGGCGGGTACTCCTACGAGCAGTACTTC.

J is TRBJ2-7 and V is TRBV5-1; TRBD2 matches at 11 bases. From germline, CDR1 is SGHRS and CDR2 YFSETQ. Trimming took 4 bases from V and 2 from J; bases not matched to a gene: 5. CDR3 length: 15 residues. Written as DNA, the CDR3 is TGCGCCAGCAGCCCTAGCGGGGGGCGAACCTACGAGCAGTACTTC. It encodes CASSPSGGRTYEQYF.

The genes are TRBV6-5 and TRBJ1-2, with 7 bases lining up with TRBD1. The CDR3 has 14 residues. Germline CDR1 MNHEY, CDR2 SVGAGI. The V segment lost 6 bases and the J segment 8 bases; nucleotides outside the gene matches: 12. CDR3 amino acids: CASRPQGVGHGYTF. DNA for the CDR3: TGTGCCAGCAGACCCCAGGGGGTCGGGCACGGCTACACCTTC.

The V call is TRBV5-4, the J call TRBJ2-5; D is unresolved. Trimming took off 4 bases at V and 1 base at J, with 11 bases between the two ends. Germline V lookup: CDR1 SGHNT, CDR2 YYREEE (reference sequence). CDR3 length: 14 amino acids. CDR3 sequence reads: CASSGHGFQETQYF. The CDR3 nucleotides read TGTGCCAGCAGCGGGCACGGATTCCAAGAGACCCAGTACTTC.

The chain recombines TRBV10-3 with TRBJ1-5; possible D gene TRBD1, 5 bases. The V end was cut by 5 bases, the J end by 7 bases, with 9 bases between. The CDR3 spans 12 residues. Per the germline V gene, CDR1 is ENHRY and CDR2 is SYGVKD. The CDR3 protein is CAISIQGQPQHF. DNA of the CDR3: TGTGCCATCAGTATTCAGGGACAGCCCCAGCATTTT.

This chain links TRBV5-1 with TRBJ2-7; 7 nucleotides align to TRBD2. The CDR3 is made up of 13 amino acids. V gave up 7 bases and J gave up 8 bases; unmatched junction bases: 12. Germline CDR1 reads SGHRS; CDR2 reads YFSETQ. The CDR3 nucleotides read TGCGCCAGCGTGGGGGGGAGCGGGACGAAGCAGTACTTC. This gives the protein CASVGGSGTKQYF.

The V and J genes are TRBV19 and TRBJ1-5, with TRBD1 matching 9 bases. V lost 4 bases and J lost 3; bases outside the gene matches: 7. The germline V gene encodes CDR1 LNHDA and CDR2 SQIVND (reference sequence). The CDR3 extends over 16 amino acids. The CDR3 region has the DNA TGTGCCAGTAGTACTATGACAGGGGGAATCAATCAGCCCCAGCATTTT. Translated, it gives CASSTMTGGINQPQHF. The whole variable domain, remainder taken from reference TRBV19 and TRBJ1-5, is DGGITQSPKYLFRKEGQNVTLSCEQNLNHDAMYWYRQDPGQGLRLIYYSQIVNDFQKGDIAEGYSVSREKKESFPLTVTSAQKNPTAFYLCASSTMTGGINQPQHFGDGTRLSIL.

The CDR3 DNA reads as TGCGCCAGCAGCTCAACAGGCCATAGCAGGGTGGGCGGCTACACCTTC. Amino acids: CASSSTGHSRVGGYTF. The rearrangement links TRBV5-1 to TRBJ1-2, with TRBD1 as a possible D gene (5 bases). The germline V gene encodes CDR1 SGHRS and CDR2 YFSETQ. Trimming pared 3 bases from V and 8 bases from J, leaving 23 bases between. The CDR3 loop spans 16 amino acids.

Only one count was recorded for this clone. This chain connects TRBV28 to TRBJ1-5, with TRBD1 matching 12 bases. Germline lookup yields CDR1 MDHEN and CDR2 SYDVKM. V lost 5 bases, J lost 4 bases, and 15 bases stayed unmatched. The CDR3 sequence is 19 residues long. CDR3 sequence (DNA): TGTGCCAGCAGTCAACAGGGACAGGGGGCAGGGGGAGGAAATCAGCCCCAGCATTTT. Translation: CASSQQGQGAGGGNQPQHF. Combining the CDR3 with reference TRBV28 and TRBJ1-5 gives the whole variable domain DVKVTQSSRYLVKRTGEKVFLECVQDMDHENMFWYRQDPGLGLRLIYFSYDVKMKEKGDIPEGYSVSREKKERFSLILESASTNQTSMYLCASSQQGQGAGGGNQPQHFGDGTRLSIL.

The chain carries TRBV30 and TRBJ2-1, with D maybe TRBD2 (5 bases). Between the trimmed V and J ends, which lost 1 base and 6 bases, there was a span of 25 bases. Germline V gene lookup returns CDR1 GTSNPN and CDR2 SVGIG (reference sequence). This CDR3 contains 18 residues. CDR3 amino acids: CAWSAGFGIEGLGNEQFF. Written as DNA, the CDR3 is TGTGCCTGGAGTGCTGGTTTTGGGATCGAGGGTTTGGGCAATGAGCAGTTCTTC. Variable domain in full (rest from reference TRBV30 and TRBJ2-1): SQTIHQWPATLVQPVGSPLSLECTVEGTSNPNLYWYRQAAGRGLQLLFYSVGIGQISSEVPQNLSASRPQDRQFILSSKKLLLSDSGFYLCAWSAGFGIEGLGNEQFFGPGTRLTVL.

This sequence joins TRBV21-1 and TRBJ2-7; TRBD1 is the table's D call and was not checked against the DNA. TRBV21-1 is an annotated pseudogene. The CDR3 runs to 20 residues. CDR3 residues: CASSKLTSGQGNRTSYEQYF. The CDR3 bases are TGTGCCAGCAGCAAGCTAACGAGCGGACAGGGGAATCGGACCTCCTACGAGCAGTACTTC.

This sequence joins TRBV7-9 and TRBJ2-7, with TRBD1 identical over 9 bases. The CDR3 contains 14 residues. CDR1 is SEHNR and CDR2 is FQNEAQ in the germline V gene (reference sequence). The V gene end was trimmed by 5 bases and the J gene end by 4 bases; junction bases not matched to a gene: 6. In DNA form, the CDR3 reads TGTGCCAGCAGCCCGCGGGACAGGGCGTACGAGCAGTACTTC. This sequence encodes CASSPRDRAYEQYF.

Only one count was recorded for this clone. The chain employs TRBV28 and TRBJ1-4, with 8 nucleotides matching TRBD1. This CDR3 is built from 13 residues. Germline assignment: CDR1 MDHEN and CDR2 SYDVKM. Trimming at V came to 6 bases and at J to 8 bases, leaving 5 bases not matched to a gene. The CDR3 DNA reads TGTGCCAGCAGCGGACAGGGCGGGGAAAAACTGTTTTTT. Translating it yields CASSGQGGEKLFF.

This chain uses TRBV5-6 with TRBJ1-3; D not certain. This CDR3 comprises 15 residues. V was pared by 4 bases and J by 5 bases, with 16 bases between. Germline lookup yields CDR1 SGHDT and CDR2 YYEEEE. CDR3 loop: CASSLTTDSRNTIYF. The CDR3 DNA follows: TGTGCCAGCAGCCTAACAACAGATTCTCGAAACACCATATATTTT. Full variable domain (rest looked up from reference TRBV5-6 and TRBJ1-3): DAGVTQSPTHLIKTRGQQVTLRCSPKSGHDTVSWYQQALGQGPQFIFQYYEEEERQRGNFPDRFSGHQFPNYSSELNVNALLLGDSALYLCASSLTTDSRNTIYFGEGSWLTVV.

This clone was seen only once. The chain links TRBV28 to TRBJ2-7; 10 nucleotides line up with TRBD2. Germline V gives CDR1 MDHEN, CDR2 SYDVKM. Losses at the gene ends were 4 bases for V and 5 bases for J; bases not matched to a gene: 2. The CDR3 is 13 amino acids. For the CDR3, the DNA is TGTGCCAGCAGTTCTCTAGCGGGAGACGAGCAGTACTTC. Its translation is CASSSLAGDEQYF.

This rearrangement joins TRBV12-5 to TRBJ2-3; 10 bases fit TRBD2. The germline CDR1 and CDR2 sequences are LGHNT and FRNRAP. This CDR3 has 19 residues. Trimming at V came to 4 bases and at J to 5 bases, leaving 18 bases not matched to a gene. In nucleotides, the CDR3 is TGTGCTAGTGGTTCCCAACCCGGTACAGCGGGGGGGCCTCGAGATACGCAGTATTTT. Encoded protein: CASGSQPGTAGGPRDTQYF.

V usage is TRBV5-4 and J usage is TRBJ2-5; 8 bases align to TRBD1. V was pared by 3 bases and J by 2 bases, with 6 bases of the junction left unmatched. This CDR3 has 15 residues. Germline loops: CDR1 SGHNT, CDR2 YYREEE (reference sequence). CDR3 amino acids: CASSSGTGRQETQYF. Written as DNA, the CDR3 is TGTGCCAGCAGCTCGGGGACAGGTCGACAAGAGACCCAGTACTTC.